These 27 T cell receptor beta chains were all obtained from the same sample, sequenced in a study of post-analysis software for immune sequencing data. General study findings and limits: When patients were compared with controls, 4 or 5 TRBV segments were more frequent, TRBV5-6, TRBV5-1 and TRBV20-1 among them.

Every TCR beta cDNA library bore unique molecular identifiers. TCRdb called the PCR reads again in MiXCR, with one record for every CDR3 protein. The sample lists hundreds of thousands of distinct CDR3 sequences; about 32% were seen once. Antigens of these TCRs are unknown. The sequencing input was blood. These TCRs come from a girl aged 5-17 years with multiple sclerosis.

This clonotype turned up a few times. The gene calls are TRBV2 and TRBJ1-5; D ambiguous. Trimming left V 1 base short and J 0 bases short, with 7 bases between. The germline V gene has CDR1 SNHLY and CDR2 FYNNEI. This CDR3 region has 15 residues. The CDR3, as DNA: TGTGCCAGCAGTGAAGTACCAAATAGCAATCAGCCCCAGCATTTT. This translates into CASSEVPNSNQPQHF.

The rearrangement links TRBV20-1 to TRBJ2-3; the D call may be TRBD1 or TRBD2 (5 bases each). Germline V CDR1 and CDR2: DFQATT, SNEGSKA (reference sequence). This CDR3 has 13 residues. Trimming took 6 bases from V and 5 from J, leaving 15 bases between them. CDR3 amino acids: CSAKRGAVDTQYF. CDR3 coding DNA: TGCAGTGCCAAGAGGGGTGCGGTAGATACGCAGTATTTT.

V and J are TRBV20-1 and TRBJ1-2, with D unresolved. Trimming removed 2 bases from V and 2 bases from J, with 12 bases in between. This CDR3 region has 14 residues. CDR1 and CDR2 from the germline V gene are DFQATT and SNEGSKA (reference sequence). The CDR3 spells CSARSFGPNYGYTF. The CDR3 DNA follows: TGCAGTGCTAGATCCTTCGGTCCAAACTATGGCTACACCTTC.

This chain connects TRBV12-3 or TRBV12-4 to TRBJ2-7; D is unresolved. CDR3 size: 14 residues. The germline V and J ends were trimmed by 3 bases and 8 bases, with 17 bases remaining between them. CDR3 region: CASSFSLEITQQYF. CDR3 DNA sequence: TGTGCCAGCAGTTTCAGTCTGGAGATTACGCAGCAGTACTTC.

The chain combines TRBV6-1 with TRBJ2-2; D is unclear. This CDR3 is built from 12 residues. Germline assignment: CDR1 MNHNS and CDR2 SASEGT. Trimming took off 5 bases at V and 5 bases at J, with 6 bases between the two ends. The chain's CDR3 is CASSIGTGELFF. Here the CDR3 DNA reads TGTGCCAGCAGTATTGGTACCGGGGAGCTGTTTTTT.

V and J are TRBV2 and TRBJ2-5; D call uncertain. The J call may be wrong; the DNA end is better matched by TRBJ2-7. The CDR3 is 13 amino acids. Germline values: CDR1 SNHLY, CDR2 FYNNEI. CDR3 sequence: CASHPSGVGEQYF. CDR3 DNA: TGTGCCAGCCACCCAAGTGGGGTCGGCGAGCAGTACTTC.

Concerning this clonotype: A junction end diverges from the germline sequence, so it may reflect a read error. This sequence joins TRBV20-1 and TRBJ2-3, with 7 bases identical to TRBD2. The CDR3 is 14 amino acids. The germline CDR1 and CDR2 sequences are DFQATT and SNEGSKA (reference sequence). CDR3 amino acids: CSPSRLAGTDTQYF. In nucleotides, the CDR3 is TGCAGTCCTAGTAGGCTAGCGGGCACAGATACGCAGTATTTT.

This clonotype was seen a handful of times. V is TRBV20-1 and J is TRBJ2-1; perhaps TRBD2 as D (5 bases). V gave up 5 bases and J gave up 2 bases, with 19 bases separating them. Germline V gene data show CDR1 as DFQATT and CDR2 as SNEGSKA (reference sequence). This CDR3 has 16 residues. In nucleotides, the CDR3 is TGCAGTGCTGCCCACAGACGGGCCGGGACCTACAATGAGCAGTTCTTC. It specifies CSAAHRRAGTYNEQFF.

The chain combines TRBV20-1 with TRBJ1-2; weak D call: TRBD1 (5 bases). The CDR3 extends over 11 amino acids. In germline, CDR1 is DFQATT, CDR2 SNEGSKA (reference sequence). The ends were cut back, 5 bases at V and 7 bases at J, with 11 bases in the middle. The CDR3 region is CSAPPRGGYTF. CDR3 nucleotides: TGCAGTGCTCCCCCGAGGGGTGGCTACACCTTC.

The chain couples TRBV20-1 to TRBJ2-5, with unresolved D. Germline loops: CDR1 DFQATT, CDR2 SNEGSKA (reference sequence). This CDR3 has 15 residues. Trimming left V 0 bases short and J 1 base short, with 12 bases between. DNA for the CDR3: TGCAGTGCTAGAGACGTCTCGGGCCGCCAAGAGACCCAGTACTTC. Its protein is CSARDVSGRQETQYF.

There are a few counts of this clonotype. The chain couples TRBV7-7 to TRBJ1-2; D is undetermined. The CDR3 consists of 12 residues. CDR1 and CDR2 from the germline V gene are SSHAT and FNYEAQ (reference sequence). This CDR3 reads CAAGHQNYGYTF. The CDR3, as DNA: TGTGCTGCGGGTCATCAAAACTATGGCTACACCTTC.

In its sample, this clonotype was seen a few times. V and J are TRBV6-5 and TRBJ1-2; TRBD1 might be the D (5 bases). This CDR3 is built from 14 residues. Germline CDR1 and CDR2: MNHEY and SVGAGI. With 0 bases removed from V and 5 bases from J, the gap between germline ends came to 10 bases. Written as DNA, the CDR3 is TGTGCCAGCAGTTACTCGGGACGGCAATATGGCTACACCTTC. This encodes CASSYSGRQYGYTF.

This clonotype was observed at least ten times. The J gene is TRBJ2-1, the V gene TRBV29-1; D remains ambiguous. The V end was cut by 8 bases, the J end by 0 bases, with 5 bases between. Germline V CDR1 and CDR2: SQVTM, ANQGSEA. The length of the CDR3 is 11 residues. CDR3 residues: CSTSSYNEQFF. CDR3 sequence (DNA): TGCAGCACGTCCTCCTACAATGAGCAGTTCTTC.

The gene calls are TRBV20-1 and TRBJ2-7; 8 positions match TRBD1. CDR3 length: 15 amino acids. With 3 bases clipped from V and 0 bases from J, the junction kept 7 bases outside the gene matches. The germline gives CDR1 DFQATT, CDR2 SNEGSKA (reference sequence). The CDR3 nucleotides are TGCAGTGCTAGCCCCGGGCAGGGGGCCTCCTACGAGCAGTACTTC. This translates into CSASPGQGASYEQYF.

The CDR3 region is CASSLGDIPRWETQYF. DNA of the CDR3: TGTGCCAGCAGTTTAGGGGACATCCCAAGGTGGGAGACCCAGTACTTC. The chain links TRBV28 to TRBJ2-5, with TRBD1 as a possible D gene (6 bases). The CDR3 spans 16 residues. The germline V and J ends were trimmed by 2 bases and 5 bases, with 18 bases remaining between them. Germline values: CDR1 MDHEN, CDR2 SYDVKM.

V and J are TRBV27 and TRBJ2-7, with 7 bases that match TRBD2. The CDR3 is 17 residues long. Trimming at V came to 4 bases and at J to 0 bases, leaving 12 bases not matched to a gene. Germline V lookup: CDR1 MNHEY, CDR2 SMNVEV (reference sequence). This chain's CDR3 is CASSSPLGGEASYEQYF. The CDR3 bases are TGTGCCAGCAGTTCCCCCCTGGGGGGGGAAGCCTCCTACGAGCAGTACTTC.

The chain couples TRBV20-1 to TRBJ2-1; D perhaps matches TRBD1 (6 bases). CDR3 length: 12 residues. The germline CDR1 and CDR2 sequences are DFQATT and SNEGSKA (reference sequence). With 6 bases removed from V and 9 bases from J, the gap between germline ends came to 15 bases. In DNA form, the CDR3 reads TGCAGTGCCAGAACAGGGTCCGGTGAGCAGTTCTTC. Amino acids: CSARTGSGEQFF.

The table lists this clonotype with a few counts. The rearrangement uses TRBV4-1 and TRBJ1-6; D unresolved. The CDR3 contains 15 residues. Germline lookup yields CDR1 MGHRA and CDR2 YSYEKL. The V and J ends lost 0 bases and 8 bases respectively, with 11 bases between them. CDR3 DNA: TGCGCCAGCAGCCAAGATCCTTTTGCGGATTCACCCCTCCACTTT. This translates into CASSQDPFADSPLHF.

The rearrangement uses TRBV3-1 and TRBJ1-4; D is undetermined. V gave up 0 bases and J gave up 8 bases, with 16 bases separating them. The germline V gene encodes CDR1 LGHDT and CDR2 YNNKEL (reference sequence). The CDR3 contains 16 residues. CDR3 sequence: CASSQDLGLVGEKLFF. The CDR3 DNA is TGTGCCAGCAGCCAAGATCTCGGGTTGGTGGGGGAAAAACTGTTTTTT.

The J gene is TRBJ2-4, the V gene TRBV7-2; D is perhaps TRBD2 (5 bases). The end of the DNA fits TRBJ2-5 better, so the J call may be wrong. Germline V gives CDR1 SGHTA, CDR2 FQGNSA. This CDR3 has 14 residues. The CDR3 protein is CTSSLEPGGETQYF. CDR3 bases: TGTACCAGCAGCCTAGAGCCGGGCGGGGAGACCCAGTACTTC.

This clonotype turned up a few times. The V gene is TRBV24-1, the J gene TRBJ2-3, with TRBD2 identical over 7 bases. The CDR3 is 16 amino acids. Per germline, CDR1 KGHDR and CDR2 SFDVKD. Losses at the gene ends were 3 bases for V and 2 bases for J; bases not matched to a gene: 7. The CDR3 protein is CATSDLTGGATDTQYF. The CDR3 DNA reads as TGTGCCACCAGTGATCTGACGGGGGGAGCCACAGATACGCAGTATTTT.

This clonotype was observed a few times. The chain joins TRBV7-2 to TRBJ1-5; the D is unclear. Between the trimmed V and J ends, which lost 0 bases and 0 bases, there was a span of 6 bases. The CDR3 loop spans 15 amino acids. Germline loops: CDR1 SGHTA, CDR2 FQGNSA. The CDR3 region is CASSLARNSNQPQHF. DNA of the CDR3: TGTGCCAGCAGCTTAGCGCGGAATAGCAATCAGCCCCAGCATTTT. The complete variable domain, with remaining parts taken from reference TRBV7-2 and TRBJ1-5, reads GAGVSQSPSNKVTEKGKDVELRCDPISGHTALYWYRQSLGQGLEFLIYFQGNSAPDKSGLPSDRFSAERTGGSVSTLTIQRTQQEDSAVYLCASSLARNSNQPQHFGDGTRLSIL.

This clonotype has ten or more counts. The rearrangement joins TRBV4-1 to TRBJ2-3; D is perhaps TRBD1 (8 bases). The germline V gene encodes CDR1 MGHRA and CDR2 YSYEKL. This CDR3 comprises 14 residues. V lost 8 bases to trimming and J lost 4 bases, with 16 bases between them. The CDR3 DNA sequence: TGCGCCAGCCAAGGACAGGGAGGGCCAGATACGCAGTATTTT. Protein sequence: CASQGQGGPDTQYF.

The genes are TRBV20-1 and TRBJ1-4; 7 bases line up with TRBD1. Unmatched junction bases numbered 3, after V lost 6 bases and J lost 8 bases. The CDR3 spans 11 residues. Germline V gives CDR1 DFQATT, CDR2 SNEGSKA (reference sequence). CDR3 in DNA: TGCAGTGCCACGACAGGGGAAAAACTGTTTTTT. Encoded protein: CSATTGEKLFF.

As concerns this clonotype: Germline is not matched at one junction end, which may reflect a read error. The chain combines TRBV4-3 with TRBJ1-2; maybe TRBD1 (6 bases). Per the germline V gene, CDR1 is LGHNA and CDR2 is YSLEER. The CDR3 has 14 residues. CDR3 in amino acids: CASSHHQGQGGYIF. In nucleotides, the CDR3 is TGCGCCAGCAGCCATCATCAGGGGCAGGGTGGCTACATCTTC.

This clonotype was detected a few times. The chain has TRBV3-1 and TRBJ2-1; 8 bases fit TRBD1. Germline V gene sequence: CDR1 LGHDT, CDR2 YNNKEL (reference sequence). The length of the CDR3 is 15 residues. Trimming at V came to 0 bases and at J to 9 bases, leaving 7 bases not matched to a gene. The CDR3 DNA sequence: TGTGCCAGCAGCCAAGATTGGCAGGGGGCGACTGAGCAGTTCTTC. As protein: CASSQDWQGATEQFF.

This chain uses TRBV18 with TRBJ1-2, with D tentatively TRBD1 (5 bases). Trimming cost V 0 bases and J 5 bases, with 7 bases left between them. The length of the CDR3 is 13 residues. Germline V gives CDR1 KGHSH, CDR2 LQKENI. The DNA of the CDR3 is TGTGCCAGCTCACCACCGGAGGGGTATGGCTACACCTTC. This encodes CASSPPEGYGYTF. Complete variable domain (other parts from reference TRBV18 and TRBJ1-2): NAGVMQNPRHLVRRRGQEARLRCSPMKGHSHVYWYRQLPEEGLKFMVYLQKENIIDESGMPKERFSAEFPKEGPSILRIQQVVRGDSAAYFCASSPPEGYGYTFGSGTRLTVV.